This TCR beta chain was sequenced during a study of cytomegalovirus exposure and HLA in healthy donors. Points on this clone: Its target is unknown. Different DNA sequences within this sample yield the same CDR3.

Vbeta (60) and Jbeta (13) primers were used in the PCR. Sequenced by immunoSEQ multiplex PCR; TCRdb stores in-frame clones only, minus some. The sample has around 90,000 clones, 85% seen once; the top ten hold around 7.4%. Study-wide points: Researchers reported that a few CMV-associated chains were confirmed in vitro as CMV antigen-specific. V- and J-gene trimming in TCR beta was tied to a missense DCLRE1C variant by an analysis performed later.

V lost 0 bases and J lost 5; bases outside the gene matches: 4. This CDR3 is 14 amino acids long. Germline V gene lookup returns CDR1 SGHRS and CDR2 YFSETQ. This receptor was obtained from a man in his forties in good health and CMV-seropositive. The V and J genes are TRBV5-1 and TRBJ2-7, with 8 bases fitting TRBD1. Sequencing was carried out using PBMCs. CDR3 in DNA: TGCGCCAGCAGCTTGGGGCAGGGGGCCGACGAGCAGTACTTC. The encoded protein is CASSLGQGADEQYF. Full variable domain (missing parts from reference TRBV5-1 and TRBJ2-7): KAGVTQTPRYLIKTRGQQVTLSCSPISGHRSVSWYQQTPGQGLQFLFEYFSETQRNKGNFPGRFSGRQFSNSRSEMNVSTLELGDSALYLCASSLGQGADEQYFGPGTRLTVT.